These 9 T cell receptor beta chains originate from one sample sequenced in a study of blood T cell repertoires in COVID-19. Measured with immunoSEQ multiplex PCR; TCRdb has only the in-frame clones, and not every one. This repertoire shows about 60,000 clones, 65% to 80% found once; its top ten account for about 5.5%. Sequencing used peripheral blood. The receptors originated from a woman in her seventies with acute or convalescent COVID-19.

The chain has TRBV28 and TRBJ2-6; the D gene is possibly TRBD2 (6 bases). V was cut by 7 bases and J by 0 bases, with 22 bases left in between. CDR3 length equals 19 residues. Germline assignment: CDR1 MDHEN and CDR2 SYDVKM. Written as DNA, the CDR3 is TGTGCCAGCACCAATGGAGGGCAGGGAGTAGGCTCTGGGGCCAACGTCCTGACTTTC. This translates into CASTNGGQGVGSGANVLTF.

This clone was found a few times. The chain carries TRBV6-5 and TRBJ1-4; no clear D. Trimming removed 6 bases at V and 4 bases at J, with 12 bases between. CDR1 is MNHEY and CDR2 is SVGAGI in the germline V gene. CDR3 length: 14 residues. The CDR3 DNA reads TGTGCCAGCAGGATAGGAGGGAGTAATGAAAAACTGTTTTTT. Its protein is CASRIGGSNEKLFF.

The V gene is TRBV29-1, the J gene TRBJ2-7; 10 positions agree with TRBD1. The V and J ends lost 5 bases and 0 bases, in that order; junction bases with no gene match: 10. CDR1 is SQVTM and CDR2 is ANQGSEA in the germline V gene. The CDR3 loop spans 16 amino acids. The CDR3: CSVRGIRDRGSYEQYF. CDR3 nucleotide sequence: TGCAGCGTTCGGGGGATCCGGGACAGGGGCTCCTACGAGCAGTACTTC.

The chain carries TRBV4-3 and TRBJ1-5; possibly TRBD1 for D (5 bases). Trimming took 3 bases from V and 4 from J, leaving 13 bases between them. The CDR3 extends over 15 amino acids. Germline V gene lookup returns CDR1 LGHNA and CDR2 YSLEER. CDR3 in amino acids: CASSQARAGNQPQHF. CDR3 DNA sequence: TGCGCCAGCAGCCAGGCCAGGGCAGGGAATCAGCCCCAGCATTTT.

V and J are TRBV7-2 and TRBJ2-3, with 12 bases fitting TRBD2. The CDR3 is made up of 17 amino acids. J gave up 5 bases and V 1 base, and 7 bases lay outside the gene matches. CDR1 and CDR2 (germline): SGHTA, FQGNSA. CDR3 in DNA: TGTGCCAGCAGCTTAGTGCCTAGCGGGGGGGCTGGAGATACGCAGTATTTT. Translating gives CASSLVPSGGAGDTQYF.

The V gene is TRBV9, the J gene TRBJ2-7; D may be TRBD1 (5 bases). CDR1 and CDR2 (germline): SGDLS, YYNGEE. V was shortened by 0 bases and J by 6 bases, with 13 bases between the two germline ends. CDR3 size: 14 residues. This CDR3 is CASSVASRDREQYF. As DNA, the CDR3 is TGTGCCAGCAGCGTAGCTTCCAGGGATCGCGAGCAGTACTTC.

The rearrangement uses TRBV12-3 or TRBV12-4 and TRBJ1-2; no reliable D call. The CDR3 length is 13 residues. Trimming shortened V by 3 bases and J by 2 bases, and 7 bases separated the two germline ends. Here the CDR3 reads CASSLGRNYGYTF. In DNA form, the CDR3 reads TGTGCCAGCAGTTTGGGCAGGAACTATGGCTACACCTTC.

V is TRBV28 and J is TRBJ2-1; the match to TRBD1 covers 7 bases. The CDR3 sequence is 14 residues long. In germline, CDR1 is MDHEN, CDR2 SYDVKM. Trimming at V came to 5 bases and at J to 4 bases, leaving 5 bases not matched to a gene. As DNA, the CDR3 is TGTGCCAGCAGTGGGGGACAGCGATACAATGAGCAGTTCTTC. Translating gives CASSGGQRYNEQFF.

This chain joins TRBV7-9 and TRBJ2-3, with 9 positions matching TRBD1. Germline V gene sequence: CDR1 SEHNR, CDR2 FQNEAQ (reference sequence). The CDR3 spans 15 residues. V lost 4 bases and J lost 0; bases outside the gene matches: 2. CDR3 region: CASSSTGGSTDTQYF. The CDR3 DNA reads TGTGCCAGCAGCTCGACAGGGGGAAGCACAGATACGCAGTATTTT.